This T cell receptor (beta chain) was sequenced during a study of human T cells and chemical hapten exposure. The CDR3 runs to 12 residues. Germline V gives CDR1 MNHEY, CDR2 SVGEGT. V was cut by 8 bases and J by 3 bases, with 11 bases left in between. In its sample, this clonotype was seen a few times. Time point denoted: healthy volunteer bleed at 2 weeks. Extraction yielded total RNA from whole blood (unfractionated). TCRdb re-called the RACE reads through MiXCR, storing one row per CDR3 protein. The sample includes about 130,000 distinct CDR3 sequences, approximately 9.1% seen only once; the top ten take about 2%.

The sequence was obtained from a male donor in good health. Some clones in this sample may be carry-over from other donors' samples. This sequence joins TRBV6-2 or TRBV6-3 and TRBJ2-7; D not resolved. The sample was whole blood. The CDR3 sequence is CASSDGNYEQYF. In nucleotides, the CDR3 is TGTGCCAGCTCAGACGGAAACTACGAGCAGTACTTC.